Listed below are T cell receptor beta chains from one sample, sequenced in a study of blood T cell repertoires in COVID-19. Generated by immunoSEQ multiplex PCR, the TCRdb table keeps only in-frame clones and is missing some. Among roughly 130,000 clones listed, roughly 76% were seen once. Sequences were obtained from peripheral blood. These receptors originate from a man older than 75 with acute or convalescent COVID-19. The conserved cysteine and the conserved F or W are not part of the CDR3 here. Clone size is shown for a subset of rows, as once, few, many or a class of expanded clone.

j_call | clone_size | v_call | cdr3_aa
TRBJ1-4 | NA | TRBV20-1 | SASRGPVTTNEKLF
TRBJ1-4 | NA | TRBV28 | ASSSGQMVKLF
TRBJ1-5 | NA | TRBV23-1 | AFRNRAEQPQH
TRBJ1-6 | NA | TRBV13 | ASSIAGTGGSYNSPLH
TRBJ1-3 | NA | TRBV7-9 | ASSLGSSGNTIY
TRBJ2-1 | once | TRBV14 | ASSAGTSGGPQF
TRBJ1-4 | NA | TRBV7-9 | ASSLAGVDEKLF
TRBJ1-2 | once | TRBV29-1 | SVEDRGSSSYGYT
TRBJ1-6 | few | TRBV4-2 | ASSLEGDNSPLH
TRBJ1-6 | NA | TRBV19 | ASSPQGARSPLH
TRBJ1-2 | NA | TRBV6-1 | ASSEVGGGGYT
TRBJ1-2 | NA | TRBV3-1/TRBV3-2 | ASSQESPSYGYT
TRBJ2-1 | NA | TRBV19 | ASSPPGDRAYEQF
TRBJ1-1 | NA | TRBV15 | ATSRGEGRAF
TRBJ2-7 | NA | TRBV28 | ASSLTGGSYEQY
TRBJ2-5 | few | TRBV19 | ASSRNIASQETQY
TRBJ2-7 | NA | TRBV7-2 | ASSLVLGASSYEQY
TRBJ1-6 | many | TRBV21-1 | ASSNRQSNSPLH
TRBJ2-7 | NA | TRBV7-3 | ASSSAAPGTGPYEQY
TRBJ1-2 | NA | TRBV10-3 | AISEPTGVGNYGYT
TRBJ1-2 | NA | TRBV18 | ASSPLVPDRGDRGYT
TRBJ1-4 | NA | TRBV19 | ASSTGQSNEKLF
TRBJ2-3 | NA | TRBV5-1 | ASSIKDRGQTDTQY
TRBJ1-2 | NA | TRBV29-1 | SVDADTYGYT
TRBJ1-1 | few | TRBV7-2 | ASSGRQGNTEAF
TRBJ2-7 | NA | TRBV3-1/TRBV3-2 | ASSQGTLYEQY
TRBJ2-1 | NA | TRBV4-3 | ASSPSTGYNEQF
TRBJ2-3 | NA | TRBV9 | ASSAQQGWGSDTQY
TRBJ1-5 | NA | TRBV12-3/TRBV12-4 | ASSLESNQPQH
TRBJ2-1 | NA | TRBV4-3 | ASSFDRGGEQF
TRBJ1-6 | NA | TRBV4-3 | ASSQLAGALNSPLH
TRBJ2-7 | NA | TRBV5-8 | ASRTTGLNEQY
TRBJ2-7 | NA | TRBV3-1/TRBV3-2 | ASSQRTKGEQY
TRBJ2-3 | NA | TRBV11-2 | ASSLVPGTDTQY
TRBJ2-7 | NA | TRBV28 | ASSFDSYEQY
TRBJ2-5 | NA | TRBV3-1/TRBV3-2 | ASSLSPGTADVWTQY
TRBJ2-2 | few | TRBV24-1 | ATSDSRWNTGELF
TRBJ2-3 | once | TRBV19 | ASSITRDTQY
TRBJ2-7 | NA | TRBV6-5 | ASSYGTGGLYEQY
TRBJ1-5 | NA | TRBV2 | ASSEGAGSNQPQH
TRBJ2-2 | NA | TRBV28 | ASSTYGTASYTGELF
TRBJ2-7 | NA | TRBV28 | ASSTEGPGIYEQY
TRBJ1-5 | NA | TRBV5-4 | ASSLGRNQPQH
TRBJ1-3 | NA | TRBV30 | AWGWLKGQFSGNTIY
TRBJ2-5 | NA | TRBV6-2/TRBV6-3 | ASSYSQGQETQY
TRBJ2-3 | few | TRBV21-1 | ASSKGQGTDTQY
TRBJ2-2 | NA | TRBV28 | ASSPLGVGGGNTGELF
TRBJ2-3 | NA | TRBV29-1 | SVEGGMWGTDTQY
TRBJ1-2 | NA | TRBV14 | ASSSGGGGYT
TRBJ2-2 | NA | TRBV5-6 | ASSETVNTGELF
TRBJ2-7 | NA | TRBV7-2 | ASSATTERIYEQY
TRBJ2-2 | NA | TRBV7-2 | ASSPQLYTGELF